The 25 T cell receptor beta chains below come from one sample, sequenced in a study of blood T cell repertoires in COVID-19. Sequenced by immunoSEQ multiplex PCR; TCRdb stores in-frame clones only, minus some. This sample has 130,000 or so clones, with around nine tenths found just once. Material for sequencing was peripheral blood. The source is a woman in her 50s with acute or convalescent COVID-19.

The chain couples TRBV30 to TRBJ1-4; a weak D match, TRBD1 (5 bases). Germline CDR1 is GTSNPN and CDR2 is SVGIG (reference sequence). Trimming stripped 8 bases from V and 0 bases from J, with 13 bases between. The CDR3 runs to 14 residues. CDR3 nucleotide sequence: TGTGCCGGTTACCCAGGGACAACTAATGAAAAACTGTTTTTT. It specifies CAGYPGTTNEKLFF.

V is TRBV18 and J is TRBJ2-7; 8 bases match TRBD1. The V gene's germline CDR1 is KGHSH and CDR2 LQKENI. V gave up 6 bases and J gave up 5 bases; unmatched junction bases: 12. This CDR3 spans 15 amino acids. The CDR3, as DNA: TGTGCCAGCTCTCCCTTAGGACAGGGAGGCGACGAGCAGTACTTC. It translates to CASSPLGQGGDEQYF.

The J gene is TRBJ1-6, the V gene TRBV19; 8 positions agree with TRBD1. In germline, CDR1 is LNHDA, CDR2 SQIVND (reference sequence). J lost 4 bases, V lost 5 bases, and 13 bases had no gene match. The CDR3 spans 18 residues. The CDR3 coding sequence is TGTGCCAGTAGTCCCCCCGCAGGACAGGGAAGATATAATTCACCCCTCCACTTT. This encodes CASSPPAGQGRYNSPLHF. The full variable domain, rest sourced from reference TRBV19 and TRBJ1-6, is DGGITQSPKYLFRKEGQNVTLSCEQNLNHDAMYWYRQDPGQGLRLIYYSQIVNDFQKGDIAEGYSVSREKKESFPLTVTSAQKNPTAFYLCASSPPAGQGRYNSPLHFGNGTRLTVT.

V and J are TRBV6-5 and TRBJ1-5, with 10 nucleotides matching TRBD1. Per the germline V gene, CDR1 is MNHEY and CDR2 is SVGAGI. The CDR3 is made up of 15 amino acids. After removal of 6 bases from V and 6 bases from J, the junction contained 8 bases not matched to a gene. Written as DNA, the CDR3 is TGTGCCAGCAGCAAGGGACAGGGGTGGATTCAGCCCCAGCATTTT. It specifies CASSKGQGWIQPQHF.

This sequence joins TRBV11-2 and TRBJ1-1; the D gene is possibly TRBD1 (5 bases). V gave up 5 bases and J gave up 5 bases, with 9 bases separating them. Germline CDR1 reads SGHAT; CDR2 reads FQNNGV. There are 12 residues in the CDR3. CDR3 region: CASSPKGTEAFF. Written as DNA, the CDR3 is TGTGCCAGCAGCCCCAAGGGGACTGAAGCTTTCTTT.

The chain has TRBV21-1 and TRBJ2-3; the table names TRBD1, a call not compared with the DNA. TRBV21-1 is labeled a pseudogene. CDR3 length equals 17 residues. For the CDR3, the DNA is TGTGCCAGCAGCAAAGGAAAGAGAGGGACAGCCACAGATACGCAGTATTTT. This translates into CASSKGKRGTATDTQYF.

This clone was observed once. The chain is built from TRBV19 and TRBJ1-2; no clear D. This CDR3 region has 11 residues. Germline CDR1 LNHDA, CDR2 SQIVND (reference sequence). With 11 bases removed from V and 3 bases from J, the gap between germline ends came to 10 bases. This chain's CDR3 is CAGRTDYGYTF. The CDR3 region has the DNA TGTGCCGGTCGGACTGACTATGGCTACACCTTC.

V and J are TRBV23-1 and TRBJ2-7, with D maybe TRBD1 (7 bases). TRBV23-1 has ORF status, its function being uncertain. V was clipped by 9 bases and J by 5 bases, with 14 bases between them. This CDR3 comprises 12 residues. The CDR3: CARRGQKHEQYF. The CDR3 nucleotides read TGCGCCAGGCGGGGACAGAAGCACGAGCAGTACTTC.

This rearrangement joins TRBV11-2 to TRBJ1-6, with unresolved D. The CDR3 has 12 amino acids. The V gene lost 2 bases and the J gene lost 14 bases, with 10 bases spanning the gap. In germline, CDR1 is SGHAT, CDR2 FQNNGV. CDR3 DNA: TGTGCCAGCAGCTTAAACGGTCGGTCCCTCCACTTT. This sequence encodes CASSLNGRSLHF.

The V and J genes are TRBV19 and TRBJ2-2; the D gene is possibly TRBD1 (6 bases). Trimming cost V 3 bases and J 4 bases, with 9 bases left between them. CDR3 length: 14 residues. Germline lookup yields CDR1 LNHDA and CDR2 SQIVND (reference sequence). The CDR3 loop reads CASSMGAGTGELFF. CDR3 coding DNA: TGTGCCAGTAGTATGGGGGCCGGCACCGGGGAGCTGTTTTTT.

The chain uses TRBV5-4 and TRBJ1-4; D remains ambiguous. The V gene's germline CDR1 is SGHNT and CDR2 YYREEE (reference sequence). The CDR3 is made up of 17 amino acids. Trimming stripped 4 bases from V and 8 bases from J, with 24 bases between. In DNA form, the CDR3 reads TGTGCCAGCAGCGGAGGTGGGAGGGATAAGAGGCTCGAAAAACTGTTTTTT. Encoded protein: CASSGGGRDKRLEKLFF. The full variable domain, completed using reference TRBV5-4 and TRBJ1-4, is ETGVTQSPTHLIKTRGQQVTLRCSSQSGHNTVSWYQQALGQGPQFIFQYYREEENGRGNFPPRFSGLQFPNYSSELNVNALELDDSALYLCASSGGGRDKRLEKLFFGSGTQLSVL.

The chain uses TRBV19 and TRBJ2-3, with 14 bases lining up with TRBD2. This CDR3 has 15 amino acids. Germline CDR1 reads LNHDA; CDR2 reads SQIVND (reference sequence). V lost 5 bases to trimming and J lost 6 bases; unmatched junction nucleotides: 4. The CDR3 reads CASSLTSGRADTQYF. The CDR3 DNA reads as TGTGCCAGTAGTTTGACTAGCGGGAGGGCGGATACGCAGTATTTT. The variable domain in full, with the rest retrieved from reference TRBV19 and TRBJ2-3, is DGGITQSPKYLFRKEGQNVTLSCEQNLNHDAMYWYRQDPGQGLRLIYYSQIVNDFQKGDIAEGYSVSREKKESFPLTVTSAQKNPTAFYLCASSLTSGRADTQYFGPGTRLTVL.

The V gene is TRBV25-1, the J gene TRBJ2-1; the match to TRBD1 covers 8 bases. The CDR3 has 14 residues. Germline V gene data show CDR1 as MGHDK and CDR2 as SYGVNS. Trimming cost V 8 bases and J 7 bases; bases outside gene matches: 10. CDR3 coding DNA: TGTGCCAGCGGATGGGACAGGAGAATTAATGAGCAGTTCTTC. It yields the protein CASGWDRRINEQFF.

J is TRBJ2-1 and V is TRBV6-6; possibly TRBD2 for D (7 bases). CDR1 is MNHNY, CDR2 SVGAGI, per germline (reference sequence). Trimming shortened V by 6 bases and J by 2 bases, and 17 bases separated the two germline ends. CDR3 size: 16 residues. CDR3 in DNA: TGTGCCAGCAGCCGGGGGGTGAACAGGGCCTACAATGAGCAGTTCTTC. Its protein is CASSRGVNRAYNEQFF.

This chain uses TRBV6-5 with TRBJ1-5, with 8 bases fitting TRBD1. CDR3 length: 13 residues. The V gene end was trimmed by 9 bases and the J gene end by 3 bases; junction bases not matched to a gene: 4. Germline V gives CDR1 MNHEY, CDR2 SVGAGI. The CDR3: CASDRGPNQPQHF. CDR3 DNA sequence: TGTGCCAGTGACAGGGGACCCAATCAGCCCCAGCATTTT.

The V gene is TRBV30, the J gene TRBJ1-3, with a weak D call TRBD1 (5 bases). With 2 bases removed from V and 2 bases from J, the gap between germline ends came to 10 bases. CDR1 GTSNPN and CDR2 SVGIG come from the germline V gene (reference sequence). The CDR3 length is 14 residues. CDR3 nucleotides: TGTGCCTGGAGTTCCGGGACTCCTGGAAACACCATATATTTT. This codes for CAWSSGTPGNTIYF.

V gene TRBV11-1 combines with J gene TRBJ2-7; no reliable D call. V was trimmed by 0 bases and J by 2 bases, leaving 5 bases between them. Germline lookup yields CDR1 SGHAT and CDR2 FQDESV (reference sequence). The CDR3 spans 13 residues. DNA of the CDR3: TGTGCCAGCAGCTTAGCTGAGACCTACGAGCAGTACTTC. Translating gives CASSLAETYEQYF. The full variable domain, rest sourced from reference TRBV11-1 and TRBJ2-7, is EAEVAQSPRYKITEKSQAVAFWCDPISGHATLYWYRQILGQGPELLVQFQDESVVDDSQLPKDRFSAERLKGVDSTLKIQPAELGDSAMYLCASSLAETYEQYFGPGTRLTVT.

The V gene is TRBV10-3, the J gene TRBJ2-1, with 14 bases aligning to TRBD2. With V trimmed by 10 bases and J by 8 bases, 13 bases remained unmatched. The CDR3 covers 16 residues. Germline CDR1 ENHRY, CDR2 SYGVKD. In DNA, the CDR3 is TGTGCCACCAGACTAGCGGGGGGGCATAGTTCGGATGAGCAGTTCTTC. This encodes CATRLAGGHSSDEQFF.

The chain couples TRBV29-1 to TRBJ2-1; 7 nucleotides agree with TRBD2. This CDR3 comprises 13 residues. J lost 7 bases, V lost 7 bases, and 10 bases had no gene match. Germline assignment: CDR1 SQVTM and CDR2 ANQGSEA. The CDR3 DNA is TGCAGCGAAAGCGTCTCTAGCGGAAATGAGCAGTTCTTC. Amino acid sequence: CSESVSSGNEQFF.

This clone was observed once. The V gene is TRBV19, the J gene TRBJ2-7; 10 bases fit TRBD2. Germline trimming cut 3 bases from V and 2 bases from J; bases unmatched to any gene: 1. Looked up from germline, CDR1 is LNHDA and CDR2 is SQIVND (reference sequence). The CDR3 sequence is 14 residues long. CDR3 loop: CASSIGLAAYEQYF. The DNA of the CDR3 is TGTGCCAGTAGTATCGGACTAGCGGCCTACGAGCAGTACTTC. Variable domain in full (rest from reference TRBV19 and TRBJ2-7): DGGITQSPKYLFRKEGQNVTLSCEQNLNHDAMYWYRQDPGQGLRLIYYSQIVNDFQKGDIAEGYSVSREKKESFPLTVTSAQKNPTAFYLCASSIGLAAYEQYFGPGTRLTVT.

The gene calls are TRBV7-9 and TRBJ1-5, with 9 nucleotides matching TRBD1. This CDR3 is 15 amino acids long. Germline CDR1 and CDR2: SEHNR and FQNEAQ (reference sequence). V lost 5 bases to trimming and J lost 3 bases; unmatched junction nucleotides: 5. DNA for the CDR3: TGTGCCAGCAGCCCGGGACAGGGAGACAATCAGCCCCAGCATTTT. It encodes CASSPGQGDNQPQHF. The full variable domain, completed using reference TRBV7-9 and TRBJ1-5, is DTGVSQNPRHKITKRGQNVTFRCDPISEHNRLYWYRQTLGQGPEFLTYFQNEAQLEKSRLLSDRFSAERPKGSFSTLEIQRTEQGDSAMYLCASSPGQGDNQPQHFGDGTRLSIL.

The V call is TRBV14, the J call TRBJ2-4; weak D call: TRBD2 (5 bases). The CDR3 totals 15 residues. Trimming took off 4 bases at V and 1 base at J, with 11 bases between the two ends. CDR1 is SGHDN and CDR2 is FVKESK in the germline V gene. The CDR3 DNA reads TGTGCCAGCAGCCCCACCCCGGGGGCCAAAAACATTCAGTACTTC. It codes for CASSPTPGAKNIQYF. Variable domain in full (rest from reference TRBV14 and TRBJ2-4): EAGVTQFPSHSVIEKGQTVTLRCDPISGHDNLYWYRRVMGKEIKFLLHFVKESKQDESGMPNNRFLAERTGGTYSTLKVQPAELEDSGVYFCASSPTPGAKNIQYFGAGTRLSVL.

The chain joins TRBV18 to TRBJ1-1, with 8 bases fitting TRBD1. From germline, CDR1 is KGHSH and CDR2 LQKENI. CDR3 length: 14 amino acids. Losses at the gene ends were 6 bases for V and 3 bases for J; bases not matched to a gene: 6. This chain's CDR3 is CASSRTGSDTEAFF. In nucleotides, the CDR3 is TGTGCCAGCTCCCGGACAGGGAGCGACACTGAAGCTTTCTTT.

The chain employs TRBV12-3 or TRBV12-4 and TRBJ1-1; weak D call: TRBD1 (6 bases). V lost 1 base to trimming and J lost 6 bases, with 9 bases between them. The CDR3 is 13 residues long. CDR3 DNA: TGTGCCAGCAGTTTAGGCAGGGGCCCTGAAGCTTTCTTT. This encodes CASSLGRGPEAFF.

The CDR3 DNA reads TGCGCCAGCAGCCATTCGGGACAGGAGTATGGCTACACCTTC. Translated: CASSHSGQEYGYTF. This chain joins TRBV4-3 and TRBJ1-2, with 8 bases aligning to TRBD1. The germline gives CDR1 LGHNA, CDR2 YSLEER. The CDR3 covers 14 residues. V lost 3 bases to trimming and J lost 5 bases; unmatched junction nucleotides: 5.